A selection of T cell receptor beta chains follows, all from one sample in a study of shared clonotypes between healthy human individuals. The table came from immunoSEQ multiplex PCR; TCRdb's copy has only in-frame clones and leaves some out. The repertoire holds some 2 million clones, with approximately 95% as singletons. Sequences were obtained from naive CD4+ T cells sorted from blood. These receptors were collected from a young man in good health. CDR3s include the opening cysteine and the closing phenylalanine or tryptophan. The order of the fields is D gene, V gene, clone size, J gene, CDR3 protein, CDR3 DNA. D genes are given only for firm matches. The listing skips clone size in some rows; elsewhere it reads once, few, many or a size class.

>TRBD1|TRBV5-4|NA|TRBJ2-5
CASEPHDRGYGETQYF
TGTGCCAGCGAGCCCCATGACAGGGGGTACGGTGAGACCCAGTACTTC
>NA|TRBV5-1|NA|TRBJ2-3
CASSPGPGGDTQYF
TGCGCCAGCAGCCCAGGCCCTGGGGGAGATACGCAGTATTTT
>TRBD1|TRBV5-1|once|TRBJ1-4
CASSLGGQGREKLFF
TGCGCCAGCAGCTTGGGAGGACAGGGACGTGAAAAACTGTTTTTT
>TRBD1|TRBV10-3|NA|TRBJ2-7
CAISESGQGGVYEQYF
TGTGCCATCAGTGAGTCTGGACAGGGAGGAGTCTACGAGCAGTACTTC
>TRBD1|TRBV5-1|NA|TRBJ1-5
CASSQGDGNQPQHF
TGCGCCAGCAGCCAGGGGGATGGCAATCAGCCCCAGCATTTT
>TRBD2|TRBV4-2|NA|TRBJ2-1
CASSQSLSGGLYNEQFF
TGTGCCAGCAGCCAGAGTCTTAGCGGGGGCCTTTACAATGAGCAGTTCTTC
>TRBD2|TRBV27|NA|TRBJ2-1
CASKTSGGIYNEQFF
TGTGCCAGCAAAACTAGCGGGGGAATTTACAATGAGCAGTTCTTC
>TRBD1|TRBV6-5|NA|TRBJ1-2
CASRKDRGDYGYTF
TGTGCCAGCAGGAAGGACAGGGGTGACTATGGCTACACCTTC
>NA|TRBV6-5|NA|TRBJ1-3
CASSYTDTRNTIYF
TGTGCCAGCAGTTACACCGACACTCGAAACACCATATATTTT
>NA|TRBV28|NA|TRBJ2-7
CASSYSVDEQYF
TGTGCCAGCAGTTATTCCGTGGACGAGCAGTACTTC
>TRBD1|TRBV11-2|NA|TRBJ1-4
CASSLAGGRTNEKLFF
TGTGCCAGCAGCTTAGCAGGGGGCAGAACTAATGAAAAACTGTTTTTT
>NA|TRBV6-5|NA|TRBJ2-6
CASSYSSASGANVLTF
TGTGCCAGCAGTTACTCGTCCGCCTCTGGGGCCAACGTCCTGACTTTC
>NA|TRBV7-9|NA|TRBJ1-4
CASSLGTATNEKLFF
TGTGCCAGCAGCTTAGGGACAGCAACTAATGAAAAACTGTTTTTT
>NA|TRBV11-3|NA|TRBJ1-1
CASSTGGGGTEAFF
TGTGCCAGCAGTACCGGGGGCGGCGGCACTGAAGCTTTCTTT